Listed below are T cell receptor beta chains from one sample, sequenced in a study of human T cells and chemical hapten exposure. TCRdb called the RACE reads again in MiXCR, with one record for every CDR3 protein. Among some 180,000 distinct CDR3 sequences, 20% to 25% were seen once, and the ten largest hold 2% to 2.5%. Specimen: whole blood, collected in connection with sensitization to the hapten diphenylcyclopropenone (DPC). The receptors come from a woman aged 40 to 49 with alopecia areata. Some clones in this sample may be carry-over from other donors' samples. The CDR3 runs from the conserved cysteine through the conserved F or W. Fields, in order: V gene, D gene, clone size, J gene, CDR3 protein, CDR3 DNA. D genes are given only for firm matches. The listing skips clone size in some rows; elsewhere it reads once, few, many or a size class.

>TRBV6-5|NA|few|TRBJ2-3
CASSSGVAPQYF
TGTGCCAGCAGTTCAGGTGTGGCTCCGCAGTATTTT
>TRBV29-1|TRBD1|NA|TRBJ2-3
CSVAPKGTGGTDTQYF
TGCAGCGTCGCCCCTAAAGGGACAGGGGGCACAGATACGCAGTATTTT
>TRBV7-2|NA|NA|TRBJ1-1
CASSFLLGTEAFF
TGTGCCAGCAGCTTTCTTTTAGGCACTGAAGCTTTCTTT
>TRBV27|NA|NA|TRBJ1-1
CASSLWGADMNTEAFF
TGTGCCAGCAGTTTATGGGGGGCGGATATGAACACTGAAGCTTTCTTT
>TRBV5-1|TRBD2|NA|TRBJ2-3
CASSDGLAGGTDTQYF
TGCGCCAGCAGCGATGGACTAGCGGGAGGCACAGATACGCAGTATTTT
>TRBV4-2|NA|NA|TRBJ2-1
CASSPAPRPGVNEQFF
TGTGCCAGCAGCCCAGCCCCAAGGCCGGGCGTCAATGAGCAGTTCTTC
>TRBV12-3/TRBV12-4|NA|NA|TRBJ1-2
CASSPTVTANYGYTF
TGTGCCAGCAGCCCTACAGTGACAGCTAACTATGGCTACACCTTC
>TRBV10-3|TRBD2|few|TRBJ2-3
CAISGLAGGSGDTQYF
TGTGCCATCAGTGGGCTAGCGGGAGGCTCGGGGGATACGCAGTATTTT
>TRBV7-9|TRBD2|NA|TRBJ2-4
CASSLVVPGRTSFPRVKNIQYF
TGTGCCAGCAGCTTAGTAGTCCCGGGTAGGACTAGTTTTCCGAGAGTCAAAAACATTCAGTACTTC
>TRBV29-1|NA|NA|TRBJ2-1
CSVVGRLGYEQFF
TGCAGCGTCGTCGGCCGGCTGGGGTATGAGCAGTTCTTC
>TRBV12-3/TRBV12-4|NA|NA|TRBJ2-7
CASSAAIEQYF
TGTGCCTCAAGTGCCGCTATTGAGCAGTACTTC
>TRBV14|NA|few|TRBJ2-1
CASSQDWEQFF
TGTGCCAGCAGCCAAGACTGGGAGCAGTTCTTC
>TRBV5-8|TRBD1|NA|TRBJ1-5
CASSLTGGRNQPQHF
TGTGCCAGCAGCCTGACAGGGGGCCGCAATCAGCCCCAGCATTTT
>TRBV15|TRBD1|few|TRBJ1-5
CATNRDRGGQPQHF
TGTGCCACTAACCGGGACAGAGGAGGTCAGCCCCAGCATTTT
>TRBV6-1|TRBD1|many|TRBJ1-5
CASSEALSGQGSNQPQHF
TGTGCCAGCAGTGAAGCGCTCTCGGGACAGGGAAGCAATCAGCCCCAGCATTTT
>TRBV9|TRBD2|NA|TRBJ2-1
CASSPGIAGKDEQFF
TGTGCCAGCAGCCCAGGAATAGCGGGAAAGGATGAGCAGTTCTTC
>TRBV9|NA|NA|TRBJ2-5
CASSDAGREETQYF
TGTGCCAGCAGCGATGCAGGGCGAGAAGAGACCCAGTACTTC
>TRBV10-3|NA|once|TRBJ2-7
CAISESGYPAYEQYF
TGTGCCATCAGTGAGTCGGGATATCCTGCCTACGAGCAGTACTTC
>TRBV7-9|TRBD1|few|TRBJ2-1
CASSFVTGTYNEQFF
TGTGCCAGCAGCTTTGTGACAGGGACCTACAATGAGCAGTTCTTC
>TRBV28|NA|few|TRBJ1-2
CASSSRDRGYTF
TGTGCCAGCAGTTCGCGGGATCGTGGCTACACCTTC
>TRBV7-2|NA|NA|TRBJ2-7
CASSAQEKSYEQYF
TGTGCCAGCAGCGCTCAGGAGAAATCCTACGAGCAGTACTTC
>TRBV5-1|NA|many|TRBJ2-2
CASSLQGPGELFF
TGCGCCAGCAGCTTACAGGGTCCCGGGGAGCTGTTTTTT
>TRBV27|NA|many|TRBJ2-7
CASSLPGGYEQYF
TGTGCCAGCAGTTTACCAGGGGGGTACGAGCAGTACTTC
>TRBV2|NA|few|TRBJ2-5
CASSERAGETQYF
TGTGCCAGCAGTGAGAGGGCGGGGGAGACCCAGTACTTC
>TRBV7-2|TRBD2|NA|TRBJ2-1
CASSLRAGAGGGEQFF
TGTGCCAGCAGCCTAAGAGCCGGAGCGGGAGGGGGGGAGCAGTTCTTC
>TRBV6-1|TRBD2|NA|TRBJ2-2
CASSKVSGRSGGELFF
TGTGCCAGCAGTAAAGTTAGCGGGAGGAGTGGCGGGGAGCTGTTTTTT
>TRBV29-1|TRBD1|few|TRBJ2-1
CSANRGGAWFF
TGCAGCGCAAACAGGGGCGGAGCCTGGTTCTTC
>TRBV2|NA|NA|TRBJ2-5
CASNVEVGTQYF
TGTGCCAGCAACGTCGAAGTCGGAACCCAGTACTTC
>TRBV25-1|NA|NA|TRBJ2-2
CATNKYPGELFF
TGTGCCACCAACAAATACCCCGGGGAGCTGTTTTTT
>TRBV6-1|NA|NA|TRBJ2-3
CASGRDPPRRTFGRVTDTQYF
TGTGCCAGCGGCCGGGATCCCCCTCGACGGACGTTTGGGCGGGTCACAGATACGCAGTATTTT
>TRBV12-3/TRBV12-4|TRBD2|few|TRBJ2-2
CASSFWGGNTGELFF
TGTGCCAGCAGTTTTTGGGGGGGGAACACCGGGGAGCTGTTTTTT
>TRBV12-3/TRBV12-4|NA|NA|TRBJ2-1
CASSLDGWENEQFF
TGTGCCAGCAGTTTAGATGGGTGGGAGAATGAGCAGTTCTTC
>TRBV29-1|NA|few|TRBJ2-5
CSVTRTEETQYF
TGCAGCGTTACCAGGACAGAAGAGACCCAGTACTTC
>TRBV7-2|NA|NA|TRBJ2-2
CASSPPPGSTGELFF
TGTGCCAGCAGCCCACCCCCGGGTTCTACCGGGGAGCTGTTTTTT
>TRBV7-9|NA|NA|TRBJ2-7
CASTHLGRTTSYEQYF
TGTGCCAGCACCCACCTTGGCAGGACGACCTCCTACGAGCAGTACTTC
>TRBV6-5|TRBD1|few|TRBJ2-7
CASRRTGGPHEQYF
TGTGCCAGCAGACGGACAGGGGGCCCCCACGAGCAGTACTTC
>TRBV7-2|NA|NA|TRBJ2-2
CASSLGGRGGGELFF
TGTGCCAGCAGCTTAGGGGGCCGTGGAGGCGGGGAGCTGTTTTTT
>TRBV2|NA|few|TRBJ1-4
CAGRTYEKLFF
TGTGCCGGCAGAACCTATGAAAAACTGTTTTTT
>TRBV10-3|TRBD2|few|TRBJ2-3
CAIMAAGEADTQYF
TGTGCCATCATGGCAGCGGGAGAGGCAGATACGCAGTATTTT
>TRBV9|TRBD1|NA|TRBJ1-5
CASSVVVGQGAFQPQHF
TGTGCCAGCAGCGTAGTGGTAGGACAGGGGGCTTTTCAGCCCCAGCATTTT
>TRBV7-2|TRBD2|NA|TRBJ2-7
CASSLHGSSAGGYEQYF
TGTGCCAGCAGCTTACACGGCTCTTCCGCGGGAGGGTACGAGCAGTACTTC